What follows is one T cell receptor (beta chain) and its context. Its cognate antigen has yet to be identified. No much larger clone is present one base from it, and per-base qualities are unavailable. CDR3 length: 13 amino acids, cysteine to phenylalanine. The sequence is cut down to CDR3 DNA, 39 bases in frame from base 1. Via the germline V gene, CDR1 is SGHRS and CDR2 YFSETQ. Germline trimming: 3 bases from V, 4 bases from J; junction bases outside gene matches: 3. The data stem from a study of follicular helper T cells after annual influenza vaccination (dated 2017 in TCRdb). In the study overall: After each seasonal influenza vaccination, blood was collected on days 0, 7 and 28. The 2015 samples were processed right after collection, while the 2013-2014 samples were cryopreserved. To look at recall of cTfh clones, some subjects were tracked through successive annual vaccinations covering the 2013-2014, 2014-2015 and 2015-2016 seasons. Multi-year samples were available for six subjects, with four spanning two vaccination seasons and two spanning three seasons. One week after vaccination, a second recruited cohort of more than nine subjects (Table S1) displayed a similar ICOS+CD38+ cTfh response. Here is what the overall study found, with its caveats: In the assessment of influenza clone enrichment, the possibility that the much larger non-cTfh compartments were undersampled could not be ruled out. Day 7 ICOS+CD38+ clones were most often found later in ICOS-CD38- cTfh, suggesting that subset may serve as a memory reservoir. With successive annual vaccinations, a recurrent oligoclonal ICOS+CD38+ cTfh response was recalled, and this response contained tetramer and AIM influenza-specific clonotypes. Productive TCRB sequences were recovered from only roughly 10-22% of analyzed cells, so rare clonotypes could not be sampled. ICOS+CD38+ cTfh clonality correlated with the frequency of that population, and its change correlated with the change in circulating plasmablast frequency.

Interpreted using the paper, the time point label stands for: 2015-2016 season, pre-vaccination. TCRB sequencing was used to follow sorted CD4 subsets from the blood of adults before and after they were given the seasonal inactivated influenza vaccine (Fluvarix). To be eligible, subjects had to be community-dwelling and could not have received an influenza vaccine during the previous 6 months. Subjects were excluded for influenza vaccine contraindications, substance abuse, HIV/AIDS, active malignancy, immunomodulatory medication, or active illness such as respiratory infection. Between roughly 35 and 110 mL of blood was sampled per time point. Ficoll-Paque PLUS or SepMate separation was used to isolate PBMC. CXCR5- memory CD4 T cells were sorted as a comparison non-Tfh subset. Before DNA was extracted, the cell subsets were sorted from PBMC using a BD FACS Aria. Libraries were built with the immunoSEQ multiplex PCR assay. Adaptive Biotechnologies handled the TCRB amplification, library preparation, sequencing and preliminary bioinformatics at Survey level resolution. In the original analysis: Clonality was calculated in R as 1 minus normalized Shannon entropy, and the Gini index was computed with the R package ineq. Overlap score was the summed counts of shared sequences divided by total counts of all sequences in both compared samples. Shared-clonotype significance used Fisher's exact test assuming a theoretical repertoire of 10^7 TCRB sequences. TCRdb re-hosts the immuneACCESS table, in-frame sequences only. Its copies lack some clones; in the studies checked, an unresolved V gene accounts for under half of them, and the cause for the rest is not known. The DNA gave D and trimming, while V, J and clone size come from that table. In this sample the table shows roughly 6,100 clones, 75% to 90% of which occur a single time. The ten largest clonotypes hold around 0.77% of the sample.

The TCR sequence derives from an adult who received the influenza vaccine. The chain joins TRBV5-1 to TRBJ1-2; the junction holds 7 bases that match TRBD1. The starting material was CXCR5- memory CD4+ T cells sorted from blood, obtained on the day of influenza vaccination. Per the publication, the cell subset or site label means: CXCR5- memory CD4 T cells. The CDR3 protein sequence reads: CASSSQGSYGYTF. At the DNA level, the sequence is TGCGCCAGCAGCTCACAGGGGAGCTATGGCTACACCTTC.